This TCR beta chain was identified in a study of blood T cell repertoires in COVID-19. From germline, CDR1 is MNHNS and CDR2 SASEGT. The CDR3 spans 17 residues. With V trimmed by 5 bases and J by 3 bases, 6 bases remained unmatched. Some clones are missing from TCRdb's copy, which holds only in-frame ones; the method was immunoSEQ multiplex PCR. The top ten clones hold approximately 7% of a sample with roughly 170,000 clones, 84% of them seen once. This chain joins TRBV6-1 and TRBJ2-3; TRBD2 aligns across 15 bases. The sequencing sample was made of peripheral blood. The sequence derives from a human donor in a cohort sampled during active COVID-19. The CDR3 sequence is CASSKGLAGGPTDTQYF. CDR3 sequence (DNA): TGTGCCAGCAGTAAAGGACTAGCGGGGGGGCCAACAGATACGCAGTATTTT.